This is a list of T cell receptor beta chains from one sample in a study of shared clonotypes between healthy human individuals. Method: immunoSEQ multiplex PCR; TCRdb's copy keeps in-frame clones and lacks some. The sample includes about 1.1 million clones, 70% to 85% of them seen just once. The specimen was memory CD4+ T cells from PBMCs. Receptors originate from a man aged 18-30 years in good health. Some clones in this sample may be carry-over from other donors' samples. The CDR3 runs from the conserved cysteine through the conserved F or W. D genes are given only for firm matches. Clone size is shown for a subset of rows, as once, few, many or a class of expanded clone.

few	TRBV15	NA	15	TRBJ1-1	TGTGCCACCAGCAGAGTAGGGGCTAGGAACGCTGAAGCTTTCTTT	CATSRVGARNAEAFF
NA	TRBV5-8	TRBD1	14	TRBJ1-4	TGTGCCAGCAGCATGCAGGGGGGTTCTGAAAAACTGTTTTTT	CASSMQGGSEKLFF
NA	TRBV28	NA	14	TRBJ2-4	TGTGCCAGCATGACTCTTGTACCCAAAAACATTCAGTACTTC	CASMTLVPKNIQYF
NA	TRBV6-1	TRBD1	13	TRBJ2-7	TGTGCCAGCTGGGACAGGGGCCCGTACGAGCAGTACTTC	CASWDRGPYEQYF
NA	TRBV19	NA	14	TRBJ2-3	TGTGCCAGTAGTATAGAGGGCAGCACAGATACGCAGTATTTT	CASSIEGSTDTQYF
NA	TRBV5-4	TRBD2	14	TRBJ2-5	TGTGCCAGCAGCTCCAAGCGGGGCGCCGAGACCCAGTACTTC	CASSSKRGAETQYF
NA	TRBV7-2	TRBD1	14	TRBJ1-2	TGTGCCAGCAGCAGGGACAGGGGATGGAATGGCTACACCTTC	CASSRDRGWNGYTF
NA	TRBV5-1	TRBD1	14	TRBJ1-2	TGCGCCAGCAGCGACTCGGCAGGGGGCTGGGGCTACACCTTC	CASSDSAGGWGYTF
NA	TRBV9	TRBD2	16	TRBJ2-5	TGTGCCAGCAGCGCAACTAGCGCGTGGGGCCAAGAGACCCAGTACTTC	CASSATSAWGQETQYF
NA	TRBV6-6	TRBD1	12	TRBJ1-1	TGTGCCAGCAGTTGGGCAGGGGGCAGGGCTTTCTTT	CASSWAGGRAFF
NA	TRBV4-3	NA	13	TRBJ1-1	TGCGCCAGCAGCCGATCACCCGACACTGAAGCTTTCTTT	CASSRSPDTEAFF
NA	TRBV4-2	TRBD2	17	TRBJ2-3	TGTGCCAGCAGCCAAGGTGGTGGGCTAGCGGGAGGAGATACGCAGTATTTT	CASSQGGGLAGGDTQYF
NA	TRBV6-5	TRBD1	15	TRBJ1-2	TGTGCCAGCAGGGGACAGGGGCCATCTAACTATGGCTACACCTTC	CASRGQGPSNYGYTF
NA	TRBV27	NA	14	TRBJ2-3	TGTGCCAGCAGTTTATCGATCGGCGGGGATACGCAGTATTTT	CASSLSIGGDTQYF
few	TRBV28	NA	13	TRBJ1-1	TGTGCCAGCAGTTTAGTTGTGAACACTGAAGCTTTCTTT	CASSLVVNTEAFF
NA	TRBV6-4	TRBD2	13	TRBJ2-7	TGTGCCAGCAGTGAAGGCGGGGGGCGCGAGCAGTACTTC	CASSEGGGREQYF
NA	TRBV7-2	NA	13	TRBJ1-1	TGTGCCAGCAGCCGGGGGCAGGTCACTGAAGCTTTCTTT	CASSRGQVTEAFF
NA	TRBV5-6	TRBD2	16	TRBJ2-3	TGTGCCAGCAGCTTGGAAGTCTCAGCGGGAGGAGATACGCAGTATTTT	CASSLEVSAGGDTQYF
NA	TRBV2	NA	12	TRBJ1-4	TGTGCCAGCAAGGTTTTCAATGAAAAACTGTTTTTT	CASKVFNEKLFF
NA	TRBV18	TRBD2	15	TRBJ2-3	TGTGCCAGCTCACCTACTAGCGGTAGCACAGATACGCAGTATTTT	CASSPTSGSTDTQYF
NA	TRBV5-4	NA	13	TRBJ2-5	TGTGCCAGCAGCCCGGGACGCCAAGAGACCCAGTACTTC	CASSPGRQETQYF
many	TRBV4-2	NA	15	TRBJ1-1	TGTGCCAGCAGCCAAGAAGCCCCAGGGATCACTGAAGCTTTCTTT	CASSQEAPGITEAFF
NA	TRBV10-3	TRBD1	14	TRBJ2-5	TGTGCCACCGGGACAGGGGCGCGCGTGGAGACCCAGTACTTC	CATGTGARVETQYF
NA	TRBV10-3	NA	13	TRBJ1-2	TGTGCCATCAGTGCGGGCAGCGAGTATGGCTACACCTTC	CAISAGSEYGYTF
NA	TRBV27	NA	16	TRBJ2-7	TGTGCCAGCAGTTTACGTAGGACGGGAGACACCCACGAGCAGTACTTC	CASSLRRTGDTHEQYF
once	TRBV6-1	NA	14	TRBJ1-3	TGTGCCAGCACGGCGAGGCATCTAGGAAACACCATATATTTT	CASTARHLGNTIYF
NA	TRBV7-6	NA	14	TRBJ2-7	TGTGCCAGCAGCTTAGGGACGGAAGACTACGAGCAGTACTTC	CASSLGTEDYEQYF
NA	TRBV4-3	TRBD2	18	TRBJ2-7	TGCGCCAGCAGCCAAGGGAGTGGGGGCGGGAGGCCCTCCTACGAGCAGTACTTC	CASSQGSGGGRPSYEQYF
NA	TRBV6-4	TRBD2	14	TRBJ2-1	TGTGCCAGCAGTGTTTCGGGAGGGCCATATGAGCAGTTCTTC	CASSVSGGPYEQFF
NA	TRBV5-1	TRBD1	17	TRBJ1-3	TGCGCCAGCAGCGCTAGGCCAGGGGGCAGCTCTGGAAACACCATATATTTT	CASSARPGGSSGNTIYF
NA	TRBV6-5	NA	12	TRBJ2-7	TGTGCCAGCAGCCCCAGTGTCTACGAGCAGTACTTC	CASSPSVYEQYF
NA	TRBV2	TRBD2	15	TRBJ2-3	TGTGCCAGCAGTGAAGCCGGGACTACAAGAGATACGCAGTATTTT	CASSEAGTTRDTQYF
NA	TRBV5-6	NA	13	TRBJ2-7	TGTGCCAGCAGCTTTTTAAGCGGTAACGAGCAGTACTTC	CASSFLSGNEQYF
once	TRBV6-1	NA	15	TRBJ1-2	TGTGCCAGCAGTGAAGCCCCCGGGACGGTGGACGGCTACACCTTC	CASSEAPGTVDGYTF
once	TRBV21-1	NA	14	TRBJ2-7	TGTGCCAGCAGCAATGTGCGGGACCCCTACGAGCAGTACTTC	CASSNVRDPYEQYF
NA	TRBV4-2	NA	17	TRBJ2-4	TGTGCCAGCAGCCAAGATGTCACAGGACTAGCCAAAAACATTCAGTACTTC	CASSQDVTGLAKNIQYF
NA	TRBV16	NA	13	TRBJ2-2	TGTGCCAGCAGCCAAATGGGGACCGGGGAGCTGTTTTTT	CASSQMGTGELFF
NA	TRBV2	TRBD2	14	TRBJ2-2	TGTGCCAGGAAGGGGCTAGCGGGAGCCGGGGAGCTGTTTTTT	CARKGLAGAGELFF
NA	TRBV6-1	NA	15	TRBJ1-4	TGTGCCAGCAGTGACTGGGACCGAGCTAATGAAAAACTGTTTTTT	CASSDWDRANEKLFF
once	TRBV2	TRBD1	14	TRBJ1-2	TGTGCCAGCACTCAGGGGGCTTATAACTATGGCTACACCTTC	CASTQGAYNYGYTF
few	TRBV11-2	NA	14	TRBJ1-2	TGTGCCAGCCGACTCGGAGGGGCTAACTATGGCTACACCTTC	CASRLGGANYGYTF
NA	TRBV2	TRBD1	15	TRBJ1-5	TGTGCCAGCAGTGATCCGGCAGGGGGCGGTCAGCCCCAGCATTTT	CASSDPAGGGQPQHF
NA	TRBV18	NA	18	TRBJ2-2	TGTGCCAGCTCACGTCCCGGACTTAGAGGGGCGAACACCGGGGAGCTGTTTTTT	CASSRPGLRGANTGELFF
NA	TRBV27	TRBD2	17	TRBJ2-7	TGTGCCAGCAGTCCGACTAGCGGGAGGGCCAGCTCCTACGAGCAGTACTTC	CASSPTSGRASSYEQYF
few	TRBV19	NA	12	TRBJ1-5	TGTGCCAGTAGTATTAAACTTCAGCCCCAGCATTTT	CASSIKLQPQHF
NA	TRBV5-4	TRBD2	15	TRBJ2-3	TGTGCCAGCAGCCTACCGGGACTAGCAGGAAATACGCAGTATTTT	CASSLPGLAGNTQYF
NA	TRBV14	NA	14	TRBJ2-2	TGTGCCAGCAGCCAAGATGCCTTCACCGGGGAGCTGTTTTTT	CASSQDAFTGELFF
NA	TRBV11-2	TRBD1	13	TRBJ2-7	TGTGCCAGCAGCCCACAGGAGGGGACAGGGCAGTACTTC	CASSPQEGTGQYF
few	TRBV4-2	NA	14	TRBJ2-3	TGTGCCAGCAGCCAAGATTGGGCCACAGATACGCAGTATTTT	CASSQDWATDTQYF
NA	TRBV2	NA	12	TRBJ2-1	TGTGCCAGCAGTGTTATATCCGATGAGCAGTTCTTC	CASSVISDEQFF
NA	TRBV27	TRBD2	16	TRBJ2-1	TGTGCCAGCAGTTTAAGGCTAGCGGGAGGATCCAATGAGCAGTTCTTC	CASSLRLAGGSNEQFF
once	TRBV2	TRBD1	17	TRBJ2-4	TGTGCCAGCAGTACCGGACAGGCAAGGGGAGCCAAAAACATTCAGTACTTC	CASSTGQARGAKNIQYF
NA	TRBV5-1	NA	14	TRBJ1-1	TGCGCCAGCAGCTTGGAGGGGCGGGGGACTGAAGCTTTCTTT	CASSLEGRGTEAFF
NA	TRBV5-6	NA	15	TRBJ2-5	TGTGCCAGCACCAAACCTGCAGGGCACCAAGAGACCCAGTACTTC	CASTKPAGHQETQYF
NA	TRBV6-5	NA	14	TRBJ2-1	TGTGCCAGCAGTTACGTCGGTAGTGGGAATGAGCAGTTCTTC	CASSYVGSGNEQFF
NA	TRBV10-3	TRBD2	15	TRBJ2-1	TGTGCCATCAGGAGGACTAGCGGGACAAGCAATGAGCAGTTCTTC	CAIRRTSGTSNEQFF
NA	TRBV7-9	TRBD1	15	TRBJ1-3	TGTGCCAGCAGCTCCGGGCAGGGGGCTGGAAACACCATATATTTT	CASSSGQGAGNTIYF
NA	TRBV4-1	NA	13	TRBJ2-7	TGCGCCAGCAGCCAAGGTATCTCCTACGAGCAGTACTTC	CASSQGISYEQYF
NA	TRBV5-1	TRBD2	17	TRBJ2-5	TGCGCCAGCAGCTTGAGTCCAGCGGGGGTAGTACAAGAGACCCAGTACTTC	CASSLSPAGVVQETQYF
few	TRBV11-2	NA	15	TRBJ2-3	TGTGCCAGCAGCTTAGCGGCGGGGAGGAGAGATACGCAGTATTTT	CASSLAAGRRDTQYF